Listed here are 28 T cell receptor beta chains from one sample, sequenced in a study of cytomegalovirus exposure and HLA in healthy donors. Primers: 60 Vbeta forward and 13 Jbeta reverse. Sequencing used immunoSEQ multiplex PCR; TCRdb keeps in-frame clones, though not all of them. The sample includes 95,000 to 150,000 clones, less than 65% of them seen just once. Material for sequencing was PBMCs. These receptors all stem from a man aged 40-55 years in good health and CMV-seropositive.

The CDR3 loop is CSVEIWRDSSYEQYF. In DNA, the CDR3 is TGCAGCGTTGAAATCTGGCGGGATAGCTCCTACGAGCAGTACTTC. The gene calls are TRBV29-1 and TRBJ2-7; D perhaps matches TRBD2 (6 bases). Trimming stripped 2 bases from V and 0 bases from J, with 14 bases between. The CDR3 totals 15 residues. In germline, CDR1 is SQVTM, CDR2 ANQGSEA.

Only one count was recorded for this clone. The chain combines TRBV5-1 with TRBJ1-2; D is perhaps TRBD1 (6 bases). The CDR3 consists of 16 residues. V dropped 2 bases and J dropped 7 bases, with 21 bases sitting between them. CDR1 and CDR2 from the germline V gene are SGHRS and YFSETQ. CDR3 DNA: TGCGCCAGCAGCTTTTGGACAGCCGATCCTGGAGGTGGCTACACCTTC. This gives the protein CASSFWTADPGGGYTF. Combining the CDR3 with reference TRBV5-1 and TRBJ1-2 gives the whole variable domain KAGVTQTPRYLIKTRGQQVTLSCSPISGHRSVSWYQQTPGQGLQFLFEYFSETQRNKGNFPGRFSGRQFSNSRSEMNVSTLELGDSALYLCASSFWTADPGGGYTFGSGTRLTVV.

The rearrangement links TRBV7-2 to TRBJ1-1; weak D call: TRBD1 (6 bases). The CDR3 spans 15 residues. CDR1 and CDR2 from the germline V gene are SGHTA and FQGNSA. Trimming took off 5 bases at V and 4 bases at J, with 17 bases between the two ends. The CDR3 here is CASSQQGVGTTEAFF. The CDR3 region has the DNA TGTGCCAGCAGCCAACAGGGAGTTGGCACCACTGAAGCTTTCTTT. The variable domain in full, completed from reference TRBV7-2 and TRBJ1-1, reads GAGVSQSPSNKVTEKGKDVELRCDPISGHTALYWYRQSLGQGLEFLIYFQGNSAPDKSGLPSDRFSAERTGGSVSTLTIQRTQQEDSAVYLCASSQQGVGTTEAFFGQGTRLTVV.

The gene calls are TRBV15 and TRBJ2-2, with TRBD2 identical over 14 bases. This CDR3 spans 17 amino acids. V gave up 6 bases and J gave up 3 bases; unmatched junction bases: 6. From germline, CDR1 is LNHNV and CDR2 YYDKDF (reference sequence). The CDR3: CATSGGLAGVDTGELFF. DNA for the CDR3: TGTGCCACCAGTGGGGGACTAGCGGGAGTTGACACCGGGGAGCTGTTTTTT.

CDR3 bases: TGTGCCAGCAGAAGGAGGGCTACAGATACGCAGTATTTT. Translating gives CASRRRATDTQYF. The chain is built from TRBV7-8 and TRBJ2-3; D perhaps matches TRBD2 (6 bases). Deletions cut 6 bases from V and 3 bases from J, with 10 bases between. CDR3 length: 13 residues. Germline values: CDR1 SGHVS, CDR2 FQNEAQ. Filled out from reference TRBV7-8 and TRBJ2-3, the complete variable domain reads GAGVSQSPRYKVAKRGQDVALRCDPISGHVSLFWYQQALGQGPEFLTYFQNEAQLDKSGLPSDRFFAERPEGSVSTLKIQRTQQEDSAVYLCASRRRATDTQYFGPGTRLTVL.

This chain uses TRBV2 with TRBJ1-6; no clear D gene. Germline assignment: CDR1 SNHLY and CDR2 FYNNEI. The CDR3 totals 16 residues. V was trimmed by 7 bases and J by 0 bases, leaving 13 bases between them. The CDR3 here is CASIALGGSYNSPLHF. CDR3 in DNA: TGTGCCAGCATCGCCCTTGGCGGCTCCTATAATTCACCCCTCCACTTT.

This clone was picked up a small number of times. The chain links TRBV15 to TRBJ2-2; D is unresolved. Germline CDR1 reads LNHNV; CDR2 reads YYDKDF (reference sequence). CDR3 length equals 15 residues. With 2 bases removed from V and 3 bases from J, the gap between germline ends came to 10 bases. The CDR3 reads CATSRSTTDTGELFF. CDR3 bases: TGTGCCACCAGCAGATCAACTACGGACACCGGGGAGCTGTTTTTT. The full variable domain, its missing parts supplied by reference TRBV15 and TRBJ2-2, is DAMVIQNPRYQVTQFGKPVTLSCSQTLNHNVMYWYQQKSSQAPKLLFHYYDKDFNNEADTPDNFQSRRPNTSFCFLDIRSPGLGDTAMYLCATSRSTTDTGELFFGEGSRLTVL.

This clone was picked up a small number of times. The CDR3 nucleotides read TGTGCCAGCAGTGCCGGTGCAGGGGGCAAGGCTGAAGCTTTCTTT. Translating gives CASSAGAGGKAEAFF. V gene TRBV6-1 combines with J gene TRBJ1-1, with 8 bases identical to TRBD1. CDR1 MNHNS and CDR2 SASEGT come from the germline V gene. The length of the CDR3 is 15 residues. The V and J ends lost 4 bases and 6 bases, in that order; junction bases with no gene match: 10.

This clone was counted between two and nine times. The chain links TRBV2 to TRBJ1-5; 7 bases map to TRBD1. Germline-derived CDR1 and CDR2 are SNHLY and FYNNEI. This CDR3 has 13 residues. After removal of 6 bases from V and 5 bases from J, the junction contained 4 bases not matched to a gene. CDR3 in DNA: TGTGCCAGCAGAGAGACAGGGTATCAGCCCCAGCATTTT. It yields the protein CASRETGYQPQHF.

The chain is built from TRBV9 and TRBJ2-5; possibly TRBD2 for D (6 bases). V lost 3 bases to trimming and J lost 0 bases, with 15 bases between them. CDR1 is SGDLS and CDR2 is YYNGEE in the germline V gene. The CDR3 covers 16 residues. The chain's CDR3 is CASSDSGTPYQETQYF. The CDR3 DNA sequence: TGTGCCAGCAGCGACTCCGGGACTCCGTACCAAGAGACCCAGTACTTC.

The J gene is TRBJ1-1, the V gene TRBV29-1; 9 bases line up with TRBD1. Unmatched junction bases numbered 8, after V lost 2 bases and J lost 7 bases. The germline gives CDR1 SQVTM, CDR2 ANQGSEA. The CDR3 is made up of 14 amino acids. CDR3 DNA: TGCAGCGTTGAAAGAGGGACAGGGACAGTTGAAGCTTTCTTT. The encoded protein is CSVERGTGTVEAFF.

The chain carries TRBV9 and TRBJ1-1, with D unresolved. The germline CDR1 and CDR2 sequences are SGDLS and YYNGEE. This CDR3 comprises 14 residues. V lost 0 bases to trimming and J lost 0 bases, with 6 bases between them. In nucleotides, the CDR3 is TGTGCCAGCAGCGTAGTCTCTATGAACACTGAAGCTTTCTTT. The encoded protein is CASSVVSMNTEAFF.

V gene TRBV5-1 combines with J gene TRBJ2-7; D unresolved. Germline CDR1 and CDR2: SGHRS and YFSETQ. Trimming stripped 0 bases from V and 1 base from J, with 8 bases between. CDR3 length equals 14 residues. CDR3 sequence (DNA): TGCGCCAGCAGCTTGGACGCACAATCCTACGAGCAGTACTTC. Residues: CASSLDAQSYEQYF. The variable domain in full, with the rest retrieved from reference TRBV5-1 and TRBJ2-7, is KAGVTQTPRYLIKTRGQQVTLSCSPISGHRSVSWYQQTPGQGLQFLFEYFSETQRNKGNFPGRFSGRQFSNSRSEMNVSTLELGDSALYLCASSLDAQSYEQYFGPGTRLTVT.

Here the CDR3 reads CASSEMGGGHEQYF. CDR3 DNA: TGTGCCAGCAGTGAGATGGGGGGGGGCCACGAGCAGTACTTC. The gene calls are TRBV2 and TRBJ2-7; the D gene is possibly TRBD2 (7 bases). V lost 3 bases, J lost 5 bases, and 14 bases lay in between. The germline V gene has CDR1 SNHLY and CDR2 FYNNEI. The CDR3 consists of 14 residues.

This clone was found a few times. The rearrangement uses TRBV7-2 and TRBJ2-1; 8 nucleotides match TRBD1. The ends lost 5 bases at V and 0 bases at J; junction bases unmatched: 9. CDR3 size: 17 residues. Germline lookup yields CDR1 SGHTA and CDR2 FQGNSA. The DNA of the CDR3 is TGTGCCAGCAGCCTCAGCAGGGGGCTTAGCTCCTACAATGAGCAGTTCTTC. This gives the protein CASSLSRGLSSYNEQFF.

The sample holds a few counts of this clone. The rearrangement joins TRBV27 to TRBJ2-7; unclear D gene. This CDR3 has 13 amino acids. With 5 bases removed from V and 9 bases from J, the gap between germline ends came to 17 bases. Germline V gives CDR1 MNHEY, CDR2 SMNVEV (reference sequence). Here the CDR3 reads CASSPRAVVRQYF. In nucleotides, the CDR3 is TGTGCCAGCAGTCCTCGCGCGGTTGTGCGGCAGTACTTC.

This clone was seen a few times. The rearrangement joins TRBV6-4 to TRBJ2-1; 8 bases map to TRBD2. The CDR3 runs to 15 residues. The J segment lost 2 bases and the V segment lost 0 bases, leaving 0 bases of the junction unmatched. The germline V gene encodes CDR1 MRHNA and CDR2 SNTAGT. The CDR3 region is CASSDSSGAYNEQFF. For the CDR3, the DNA is TGTGCCAGCAGTGACTCTAGCGGGGCCTACAATGAGCAGTTCTTC.

This chain uses TRBV11-2 with TRBJ1-2; 8 positions agree with TRBD1. After removal of 4 bases from V and 10 bases from J, the junction contained 8 bases not matched to a gene. The CDR3 length is 13 residues. The germline V gene has CDR1 SGHAT and CDR2 FQNNGV. The CDR3 nucleotides read TGTGCCAGCAGCTCTGCCCCAGGGGGCGACTACACCTTC. This codes for CASSSAPGGDYTF.

The chain carries TRBV19 and TRBJ1-5; 11 nucleotides agree with TRBD1. CDR3 length equals 14 residues. V shed 5 bases, J shed 6 bases, and the junction held 3 bases outside the gene matches. CDR1 is LNHDA and CDR2 is SQIVND in the germline V gene (reference sequence). CDR3 in DNA: TGTGCCAGTAGTGGGACAGGGGGAATTCAGCCCCAGCATTTT. Translated, it gives CASSGTGGIQPQHF.

V gene TRBV27 combines with J gene TRBJ1-1; perhaps TRBD1 as D (6 bases). The CDR3 extends over 15 amino acids. Trimming pared 3 bases from V and 2 bases from J, leaving 13 bases between. Germline V gene sequence: CDR1 MNHEY, CDR2 SMNVEV (reference sequence). In DNA, the CDR3 is TGTGCCAGCAGTTTCGTTGGGGGGGCTAACACTGAAGCTTTCTTT. It codes for CASSFVGGANTEAFF.

There are a few counts of this clone. Other nucleotide sequences from this sample produce the same CDR3. The chain links TRBV6-5 to TRBJ2-2; D ambiguous. The CDR3 extends over 15 amino acids. CDR1 and CDR2 from the germline V gene are MNHEY and SVGAGI. Trimming shortened V by 5 bases and J by 0 bases, and 10 bases separated the two germline ends. The CDR3 loop is CASSVFIANTGELFF. CDR3 sequence (DNA): TGTGCCAGCAGTGTTTTTATAGCGAACACCGGGGAGCTGTTTTTT.

The chain joins TRBV18 to TRBJ1-3; D is possibly TRBD1 (6 bases). Trimming pared 0 bases from V and 5 bases from J, leaving 11 bases between. This CDR3 is built from 15 residues. Germline CDR1 is KGHSH and CDR2 is LQKENI. The CDR3 loop is CASSPPSGGRNTIYF. DNA of the CDR3: TGTGCCAGCTCACCACCCTCCGGGGGGCGAAACACCATATATTTT.

The genes are TRBV5-1 and TRBJ2-5, with 7 bases aligning to TRBD1. V was pared by 5 bases and J by 2 bases, with 0 bases of the junction left unmatched. The CDR3 extends over 12 amino acids. Germline CDR1 and CDR2: SGHRS and YFSETQ. DNA for the CDR3: TGCGCCAGCAGGGGACAGCAAGAGACCCAGTACTTC. Protein: CASRGQQETQYF. Using reference TRBV5-1 and TRBJ2-5 for the parts outside the CDR3, the full variable domain is KAGVTQTPRYLIKTRGQQVTLSCSPISGHRSVSWYQQTPGQGLQFLFEYFSETQRNKGNFPGRFSGRQFSNSRSEMNVSTLELGDSALYLCASRGQQETQYFGPGTRLLVL.

The chain carries TRBV11-2 and TRBJ2-4; weak D call: TRBD1 (6 bases). Trimming pared 3 bases from V and 4 bases from J, leaving 10 bases between. Germline V gives CDR1 SGHAT, CDR2 FQNNGV. The CDR3 consists of 14 residues. For the CDR3, the DNA is TGTGCCAGCAGCTTCTCAGGGGTGAAAAACATTCAGTACTTC. Protein sequence: CASSFSGVKNIQYF.

V and J are TRBV15 and TRBJ1-1, with 8 bases identical to TRBD1. J lost 1 base, V lost 8 bases, and 6 bases had no gene match. This CDR3 is 14 amino acids long. Germline lookup yields CDR1 LNHNV and CDR2 YYDKDF (reference sequence). The CDR3 reads CATLGQGGNTEAFF. In nucleotides, the CDR3 is TGTGCCACCCTCGGACAGGGCGGGAACACTGAAGCTTTCTTT.

V and J are TRBV9 and TRBJ2-3; unclear D gene. Trimming took off 0 bases at V and 4 bases at J, with 12 bases between the two ends. CDR3 length: 15 residues. Germline values: CDR1 SGDLS, CDR2 YYNGEE. The CDR3 spells CASSVVGALPDTQYF. The DNA for the CDR3 is TGTGCCAGCAGCGTAGTCGGAGCCCTCCCAGATACGCAGTATTTT.

The chain employs TRBV2 and TRBJ1-6, with unresolved D. CDR3 length equals 14 residues. V dropped 7 bases and J dropped 7 bases, with 14 bases sitting between them. The germline CDR1 and CDR2 sequences are SNHLY and FYNNEI. The CDR3 DNA reads as TGTGCCAGCATGAGGGCAGTAAACAATTCACCCCTCCACTTT. Amino acids: CASMRAVNNSPLHF.

This chain connects TRBV5-4 to TRBJ2-2; D might be TRBD1 (6 bases). The CDR3 covers 14 residues. The V and J ends lost 4 bases and 2 bases respectively, with 9 bases between them. The V gene's germline CDR1 is SGHNT and CDR2 YYREEE (reference sequence). This CDR3 reads CASSLGTNTGELFF. CDR3 nucleotides: TGTGCCAGCAGCCTGGGGACAAACACCGGGGAGCTGTTTTTT.